The 2 T cell receptor beta chains below come from one sample, sequenced in a study of blood T cells in healthy people across ages. Sample-barcoded 5' priming and a J-beta primer mix drove a second PCR of about 6 to 12 cycles. TCRdb processed the 5' RACE reads anew with MiXCR; each CDR3 protein has one entry. The sample shows 1.6 million or so distinct CDR3 sequences, about 31% of them seen only once. Sequenced: blood. The receptors stem from a woman younger than 45 in good health.

This clonotype was seen just once. The junction does not match germline at one end; this may be a read error. The J gene is TRBJ2-3, the V gene TRBV27, with 11 positions matching TRBD2. Germline V gene sequence: CDR1 MNHEY, CDR2 SMNVEV (reference sequence). The CDR3 loop spans 17 amino acids. The CDR3 DNA follows: TGTGCCAGCAGTTTATCGGGTTGGCTAGCGGGAGGAGATATGCAGTATTTT. This translates into CASSLSGWLAGGDMQYF.

The V gene is TRBV28, the J gene TRBJ1-1; D is unresolved. Looked up from germline, CDR1 is MDHEN and CDR2 is SYDVKM. Deletions cut 5 bases from V and 4 bases from J, with 20 bases between. There are 16 residues in the CDR3. In nucleotides, the CDR3 is TGTGCCAGCAGTCCGCCGCAAATGAGGTTAGGCACTGAAGCTTTCTTT. Its translation: CASSPPQMRLGTEAFF.